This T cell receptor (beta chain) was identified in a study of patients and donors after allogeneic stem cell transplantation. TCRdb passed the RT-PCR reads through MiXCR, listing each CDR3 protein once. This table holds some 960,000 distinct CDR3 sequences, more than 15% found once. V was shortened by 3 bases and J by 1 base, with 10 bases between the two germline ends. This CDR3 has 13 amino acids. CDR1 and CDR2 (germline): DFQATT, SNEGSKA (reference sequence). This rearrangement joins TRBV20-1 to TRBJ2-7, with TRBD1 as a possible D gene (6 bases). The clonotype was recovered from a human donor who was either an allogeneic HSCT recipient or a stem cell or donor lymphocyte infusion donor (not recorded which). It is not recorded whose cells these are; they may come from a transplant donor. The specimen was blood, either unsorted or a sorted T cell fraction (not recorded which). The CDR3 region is CSASFRGSYEQYF. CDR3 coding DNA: TGCAGTGCTAGTTTCAGGGGTTCCTACGAGCAGTACTTC.